The 14 T cell receptor beta chains below all came from one sample that was sequenced in a study of blood T cells in healthy people across ages. Next came a second PCR, run for roughly 6 to 11 cycles, which used a sample-barcoded 5' primer along with a J-beta primer mix. In TCRdb, the 5' RACE reads were re-called with MiXCR into one record per CDR3 protein. This sample carries about 680,000 distinct CDR3 sequences, more than 40% of them seen once, and the ten largest clones take roughly 31%. The sequenced sample consisted of blood. The receptors derive from an older woman in good health.

The gene calls are TRBV6-4 and TRBJ2-1; either TRBD1 or TRBD2 may supply D (6 bases each). Germline CDR1 and CDR2: MRHNA and SNTAGT. The CDR3 is 16 residues long. V gave up 1 base and J gave up 8 bases, with 18 bases separating them. The CDR3 is CASSDFAGRGSDEQFF. In DNA form, the CDR3 reads TGTGCCAGCAGTGACTTCGCGGGAAGGGGGTCGGATGAGCAGTTCTTC.

This clonotype has at least ten counts. The chain joins TRBV5-1 to TRBJ2-7, with 9 bases matching TRBD2. The germline V gene has CDR1 SGHRS and CDR2 YFSETQ. CDR3 length equals 16 residues. Trimming removed 3 bases from V and 3 bases from J; junction bases left unmatched: 10. CDR3 sequence reads: CASSSPLAGRDYEQYF. In DNA form, the CDR3 reads TGCGCCAGCAGCTCACCTCTAGCGGGACGCGACTACGAGCAGTACTTC.

Of note for this clonotype: At one boundary the junction diverges from the germline segment, which might be a read error. The chain couples TRBV9 to TRBJ2-7; TRBD2 aligns across 11 bases. The tail of the sequence fits TRBJ2-5 better, so the J call may be wrong. Germline values: CDR1 SGDLS, CDR2 YYNGEE. The CDR3 has 16 amino acids. CDR3 in DNA: TGTACCAGCAGCGGACCGGGACTAGCGGTACAAGAGACCCAGTACTTC. Translated, it gives CTSSGPGLAVQETQYF.

The chain uses TRBV2 and TRBJ1-1; D is unclear. Germline CDR1 is SNHLY and CDR2 is FYNNEI. The CDR3 length is 14 residues. V lost 3 bases and J 6 bases, leaving 14 bases between the germline ends. CDR3 sequence (DNA): TGTGCCAGCAGTGACGCGGTAGGTTTCCCTGAAGCTTTCTTT. It encodes CASSDAVGFPEAFF.

The chain combines TRBV20-1 with TRBJ2-7; 7 nucleotides line up with TRBD2. Unmatched junction bases numbered 4, after V lost 4 bases and J lost 4 bases. This CDR3 comprises 12 residues. Germline CDR1 DFQATT, CDR2 SNEGSKA (reference sequence). CDR3 in DNA: TGCAGTGCTAAAGGGACTATGTACGAGCAGTACTTC. It codes for CSAKGTMYEQYF.

Worth noting for this clonotype: A read error may produce the germline difference seen at one junction end. The chain joins TRBV20-1 to TRBJ2-1; tentative D call: TRBD2 (6 bases). There are 13 residues in the CDR3. CDR1 DFQATT and CDR2 SNEGSKA come from the germline V gene (reference sequence). The CDR3 region has the DNA TGCAGTGCTATGGCGGGACTCTACAATGAGCGGTTCTTC. Its translation: CSAMAGLYNERFF.

The chain uses TRBV6-2 or TRBV6-3 and TRBJ2-6; the D is unclear. V shed 7 bases and J shed 0 bases, with 13 bases lying between them. The CDR3 is 16 amino acids. CDR1 MNHEY and CDR2 SVGEGT come from the germline V gene. This CDR3 is CASTDRLYSGANVLTF. The CDR3 DNA follows: TGTGCCAGCACCGATCGACTGTACTCTGGGGCCAACGTCCTGACTTTC.

This clonotype was seen more than once but under ten times. CDR3 amino acids: CASSPFHTGANVLTF. The CDR3 bases are TGTGCCAGCAGCCCTTTCCACACTGGGGCCAACGTCCTGACTTTC. The chain is built from TRBV7-9 and TRBJ2-6, with D unresolved. Germline-derived CDR1 and CDR2 are SEHNR and FQNEAQ (reference sequence). V gave up 5 bases and J gave up 2 bases, with 10 bases separating them. The CDR3 contains 15 residues.

In its sample, this clonotype was seen many times. The genes are TRBV20-1 and TRBJ2-1; D possibly matches TRBD1 or TRBD2 (9 bases each). V lost 3 bases and J 2 bases, leaving 29 bases between the germline ends. CDR1 and CDR2 from the germline V gene are DFQATT and SNEGSKA (reference sequence). The CDR3 has 20 amino acids. The CDR3 DNA is TGCAGTGCTAGTCCCCGACAGGGGGGGGTTAGGACTAGCGCCTACAATGAGCAGTTCTTC. It specifies CSASPRQGGVRTSAYNEQFF.

This clonotype was observed a handful of times. CDR3: CSASPTSGVRDTQYF. The CDR3 DNA sequence: TGCAGTGCTAGCCCCACTAGCGGGGTTAGGGATACGCAGTATTTT. This chain joins TRBV20-1 and TRBJ2-3; 10 bases agree with TRBD2. This CDR3 contains 15 residues. The V and J ends lost 3 bases and 6 bases, in that order; junction bases with no gene match: 9. Germline V gene lookup returns CDR1 DFQATT and CDR2 SNEGSKA (reference sequence).

The chain recombines TRBV20-1 with TRBJ2-3; no firm D call. Germline-derived CDR1 and CDR2 are DFQATT and SNEGSKA (reference sequence). The CDR3 sequence is 11 residues long. Trimming took off 4 bases at V and 2 bases at J, with 4 bases between the two ends. Written as DNA, the CDR3 is TGCAGTGCTACTCTCACAGATACGCAGTATTTT. Protein product: CSATLTDTQYF.

The rearrangement links TRBV7-2 to TRBJ2-3; 8 bases are shared with TRBD2. V lost 3 bases and J lost 1; bases outside the gene matches: 3. Germline CDR1 is SGHTA and CDR2 is FQGNSA. The CDR3 runs 15 residues. CDR3 bases: TGTGCCAGCAGCTTTAAAGCGGGAGGCACAGATACGCAGTATTTT. Its protein product is CASSFKAGGTDTQYF.

This CDR3 is CASSIRTSGSIHEQFF. The CDR3 DNA is TGTGCCAGTAGTATACGGACTAGCGGGAGTATCCATGAGCAGTTCTTC. V gene TRBV19 combines with J gene TRBJ2-1, with 13 bases aligning to TRBD2. CDR3 length: 16 amino acids. Germline trimming cut 2 bases from V and 8 bases from J; bases unmatched to any gene: 6. Germline assignment: CDR1 LNHDA and CDR2 SQIVND (reference sequence).

As for this clonotype: One end of the junction is discordant with germline, which a read error may explain. The J gene is TRBJ1-2, the V gene TRBV25-1; the D gene is possibly TRBD1 (5 bases). This CDR3 region has 13 residues. Germline V gives CDR1 MGHDK, CDR2 SYGVNS. The CDR3: CASTQGANYGHTF. Here the CDR3 DNA reads TGTGCCAGCACCCAGGGTGCTAACTATGGCCACACCTTC.